This entry lists 8 T cell receptor beta chains sequenced from one sample in a study of T-cell memory formation after mild COVID-19. TCRdb processed the 5' RACE reads anew with MiXCR; each CDR3 protein has one entry. The sample shows about 560,000 distinct CDR3 sequences, less than 25% of them seen only once. Sequencing used PBMCs or a T cell subset sorted from them (not recorded which). The source is an adult woman who had mild COVID-19 (a few samples of this study predate the infection). Cell type and time point are not known.

This clonotype has only a few counts. V usage is TRBV30 and J usage is TRBJ2-7; maybe TRBD2 (5 bases). Trimming took 4 bases from V and 2 from J, leaving 9 bases between them. In germline, CDR1 is GTSNPN, CDR2 SVGIG (reference sequence). The CDR3 runs 12 residues. The CDR3 spells CAWNRGTYEQYF. DNA for the CDR3: TGTGCCTGGAATCGGGGAACCTACGAGCAGTACTTC.

The chain combines TRBV20-1 with TRBJ1-1; perhaps TRBD1 as D (5 bases). The CDR3 has 15 amino acids. V was clipped by 5 bases and J by 5 bases, with 21 bases between them. Germline V gene sequence: CDR1 DFQATT, CDR2 SNEGSKA (reference sequence). CDR3 loop: CSARPNWGEWTEAFF. In DNA form, the CDR3 reads TGCAGTGCTCGCCCTAATTGGGGGGAATGGACTGAAGCTTTCTTT.

In this sample, this clonotype turned up a few times. The V gene is TRBV6-5, the J gene TRBJ1-1; the match to TRBD1 covers 8 bases. The CDR3 runs 15 residues. V lost 8 bases to trimming and J lost 1 base; unmatched junction nucleotides: 9. CDR1 MNHEY and CDR2 SVGAGI come from the germline V gene. CDR3 coding DNA: TGTGCCAGCTGGGTTTTACAGGGGGGGAACACTGAAGCTTTCTTT. It codes for CASWVLQGGNTEAFF.

This rearrangement joins TRBV27 to TRBJ2-7; the D gene is possibly TRBD1 (6 bases). The CDR3 is made up of 14 amino acids. Germline V CDR1 and CDR2: MNHEY, SMNVEV (reference sequence). Deletions cut 3 bases from V and 2 bases from J, with 11 bases between. CDR3 nucleotide sequence: TGTGCCAGCAGTTTCGGGACAAATCCCTACGAGCAGTACTTC. It yields the protein CASSFGTNPYEQYF.

V and J are TRBV27 and TRBJ2-6; D not certain. Per the germline V gene, CDR1 is MNHEY and CDR2 is SMNVEV (reference sequence). The V end lost 5 bases, the J end lost 0 bases, and 8 bases lay between the germline ends. The CDR3 has 15 residues. The CDR3 DNA reads as TGTGCCAGCAGTATGACTCTCTCTGGGGCCAACGTCCTGACTTTC. Encoded protein: CASSMTLSGANVLTF.

The CDR3 DNA is TGTGCCAGCAGCCCTAATTCGGTAGCGGGAGGGCCGGGGTTCTTC. Protein sequence: CASSPNSVAGGPGFF. The chain joins TRBV9 to TRBJ2-1; TRBD2 agrees at 11 bases. The CDR3 runs to 15 residues. Germline V CDR1 and CDR2: SGDLS, YYNGEE. J lost 15 bases, V lost 4 bases, and 15 bases had no gene match.

The gene calls are TRBV6-6 and TRBJ2-2; 7 bases map to TRBD1. This CDR3 has 15 residues. Losses at the gene ends were 2 bases for V and 4 bases for J; bases not matched to a gene: 4. CDR1 and CDR2 from the germline V gene are MNHNY and SVGAGI (reference sequence). The CDR3 spells CASSYGHRGTGELFF. CDR3 sequence (DNA): TGTGCCAGCAGTTACGGCCACAGGGGCACCGGGGAGCTGTTTTTT.

The chain links TRBV29-1 to TRBJ2-7, with D perhaps TRBD1 (5 bases). The length of the CDR3 is 13 residues. Germline V gene lookup returns CDR1 SQVTM and CDR2 ANQGSEA. The V end was cut by 5 bases, the J end by 0 bases, with 11 bases between. CDR3 sequence reads: CSVSTESSYEQYF. CDR3 in DNA: TGCAGCGTTTCGACAGAGAGCTCCTACGAGCAGTACTTC.